This T cell receptor (beta chain) was captured in a study of T-cell reconstitution after alpha-beta-depleted transplantation in children. To note about this clonotype: Its antigen is currently unknown.

The CDR3 covers 16 residues. Germline lookup yields CDR1 SGDLS and CDR2 YYNGEE. After removal of 0 bases from V and 4 bases from J, the junction contained 4 bases not matched to a gene. TCRbeta library construction was performed incorporating unique molecular identifiers. TCRdb re-derived calls from the PCR reads in MiXCR, one entry per CDR3 protein. The data show about 200,000 distinct CDR3 sequences, under 20% seen once. The study's findings and limits: The high TCRbeta diversity at day 60 in some patients came from surviving recipient T cells and thymic progenitors. Expanded graft clones numbering several hundred reportedly gave rise to alpha-beta T cells about two months after transplant. When one year had passed after transplant, most T-cell counts and diversity came from newly produced T cells.

This chain connects TRBV9 to TRBJ1-5; 10 nucleotides match TRBD1. The sequences come from PBMCs, mostly from graft donor cells, collected 360 days after TCRalphabeta/CD19-depleted stem cell transplant. The sequence came from a male patient aged 2-15 years who had a stem cell transplant for acute lymphoblastic leukemia, so the T cells may come from the graft donor. In nucleotides, the CDR3 is TGTGCCAGCAGCGTAGGTCCGGACAGGGGGAATCAGCCCCAGCATTTT. Protein product: CASSVGPDRGNQPQHF. Combining the CDR3 with reference TRBV9 and TRBJ1-5 gives the whole variable domain DSGVTQTPKHLITATGQRVTLRCSPRSGDLSVYWYQQSLDQGLQFLIQYYNGEERAKGNILERFSAQQFPDLHSELNLSSLELGDSALYFCASSVGPDRGNQPQHFGDGTRLSIL.